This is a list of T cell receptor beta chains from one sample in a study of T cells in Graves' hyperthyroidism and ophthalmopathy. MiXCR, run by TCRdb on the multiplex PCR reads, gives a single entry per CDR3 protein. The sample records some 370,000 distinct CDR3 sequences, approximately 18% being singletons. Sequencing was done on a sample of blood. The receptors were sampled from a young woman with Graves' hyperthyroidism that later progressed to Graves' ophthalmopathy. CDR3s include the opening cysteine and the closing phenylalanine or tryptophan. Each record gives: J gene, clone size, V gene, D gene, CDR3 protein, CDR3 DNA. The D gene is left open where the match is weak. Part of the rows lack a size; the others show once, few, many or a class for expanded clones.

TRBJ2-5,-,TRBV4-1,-,CASSQDGNRAVTGDQYF,TGCGCCAGCAGCCAAGATGGTAACAGGGCGGTTACGGGGGACCAGTACTTC
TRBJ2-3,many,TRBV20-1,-,CTPDSAGGRTDTQYF,TGCACCCCAGACTCCGCCGGGGGACGCACAGATACGCAGTATTTT
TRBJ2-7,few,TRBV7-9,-,CASSHPGTYEQYF,TGTGCCAGCAGCCACCCCGGGACCTACGAGCAGTACTTC
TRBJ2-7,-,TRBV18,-,CASSATAYEQYF,TGTGCCAGCTCAGCGACAGCCTACGAGCAGTACTTC
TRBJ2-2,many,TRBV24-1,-,CATSALGRGVGELFF,TGTGCCACCAGTGCTCTAGGCAGGGGCGTCGGGGAGCTGTTTTTT
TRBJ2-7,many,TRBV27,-,CASRGWTDHGYEQYF,TGTGCCAGCCGGGGGTGGACGGATCATGGCTACGAGCAGTACTTC
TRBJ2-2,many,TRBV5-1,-,CASSPLPGLTGELFF,TGCGCCAGCAGTCCTCTACCTGGGCTCACCGGGGAGCTGTTTTTT
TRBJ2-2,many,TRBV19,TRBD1,CASRNPGQGHGELFF,TGTGCCAGTAGGAACCCGGGACAGGGACACGGGGAGCTGTTTTTT
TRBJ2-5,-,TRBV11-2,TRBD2,CASSRTSGGRETQYF,TGTGCCAGCAGCCGGACTAGCGGGGGGAGGGAGACCCAGTACTTC
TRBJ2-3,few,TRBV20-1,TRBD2,CSARQLAGGFADTQYF,TGCAGTGCTAGACAACTAGCGGGGGGGTTTGCAGATACGCAGTATTTT
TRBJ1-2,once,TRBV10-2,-,CASREEGGYTF,TGCGCCAGCAGGGAGGAGGGCGGCTACACCTTC
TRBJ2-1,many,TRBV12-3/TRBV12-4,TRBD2,CASGWEGYNEQFF,TGTGCCAGCGGGTGGGAGGGCTACAATGAGCAGTTCTTC
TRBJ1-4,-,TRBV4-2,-,CASSQEGPTNEKLFF,TGTGCCAGCAGCCAAGAAGGACCAACTAATGAAAAACTGTTTTTT
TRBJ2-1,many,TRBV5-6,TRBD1,CASSLLGQGRNEQFF,TGTGCCAGCAGCTTGTTGGGACAGGGACGGAATGAGCAGTTCTTC
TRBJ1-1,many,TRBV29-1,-,CSGEENTEAFF,TGCAGCGGAGAGGAGAACACTGAAGCTTTCTTT
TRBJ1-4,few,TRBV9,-,CASSGGRSRATNEKLFF,TGTGCCAGCAGTGGCGGTAGGAGTAGAGCAACTAATGAAAAACTGTTTTTT
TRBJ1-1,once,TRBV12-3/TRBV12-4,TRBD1,CASSLGYTGVNTEAFF,TGTGCCAGCAGTTTAGGGTACACAGGGGTGAACACTGAAGCTTTCTTT
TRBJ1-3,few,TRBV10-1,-,CASSLWGGTGNTIYF,TGCGCCAGCAGTCTATGGGGGGGAACTGGAAACACCATATATTTT
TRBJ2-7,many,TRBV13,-,CASSPGLGAHEQYF,TGTGCCAGCAGCCCAGGTCTGGGGGCCCACGAGCAGTACTTC
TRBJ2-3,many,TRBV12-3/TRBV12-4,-,CASRPNADTQYF,TGTGCCAGCAGGCCTAATGCAGATACGCAGTATTTT
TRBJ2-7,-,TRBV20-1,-,CSARDTVSEQYF,TGCAGTGCTAGAGATACGGTTTCCGAGCAGTACTTC
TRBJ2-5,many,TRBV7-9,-,CASSLEGSQETQYF,TGTGCCAGCAGCTTAGAGGGCAGCCAAGAGACCCAGTACTTC
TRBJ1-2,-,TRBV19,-,CASSMGRFNYGYTF,TGTGCCAGTAGTATGGGTCGATTCAACTATGGCTACACCTTC
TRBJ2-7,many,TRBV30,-,CAWSTQGNEQYF,TGTGCCTGGAGTACTCAGGGAAACGAGCAGTACTTC
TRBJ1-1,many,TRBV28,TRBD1,CASSFRGQTNTEAFF,TGTGCCAGCAGTTTCCGGGGACAGACAAACACTGAAGCTTTCTTT
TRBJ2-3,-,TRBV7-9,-,CASSLDRHLPQTQYF,TGTGCCAGCAGCTTAGATCGACACCTCCCCCAAACGCAGTATTTT
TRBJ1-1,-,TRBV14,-,CASSQDWQGGTEAFF,TGTGCCAGCAGCCAAGATTGGCAGGGAGGCACTGAAGCTTTCTTT
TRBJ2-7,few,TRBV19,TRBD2,CASSRGLAGELGYEQYF,TGTGCCAGTAGTAGAGGACTAGCGGGGGAATTGGGCTACGAGCAGTACTTC
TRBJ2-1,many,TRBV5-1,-,CASSPRFSNEQFF,TGCGCCAGCAGCCCCCGGTTCTCCAATGAGCAGTTCTTC